The entry below gives a single T cell receptor (beta chain) sequence along with its context. Only in-frame clones appear in the TCRdb table, and some are missing; sequencing was by immunoSEQ multiplex PCR. The sample includes approximately 110,000 clones, 85% to 90% of them seen just once. This CDR3 comprises 13 residues. Trimming left V 3 bases short and J 7 bases short, with 13 bases between. Germline V gives CDR1 SGHTA, CDR2 FQGNSA. This record comes from a study of control samples from healthy donors and cancer patients. Sample: blood. This receptor was identified in a woman aged 50 to 65 in good health. This sequence joins TRBV7-2 and TRBJ2-7; TRBD2 is a possible D gene (5 bases). CDR3 DNA sequence: TGTGCCAGCAGCTTGAACCCTACGGGGGAGCAGTACGTC. Translating it yields CASSLNPTGEQYV.